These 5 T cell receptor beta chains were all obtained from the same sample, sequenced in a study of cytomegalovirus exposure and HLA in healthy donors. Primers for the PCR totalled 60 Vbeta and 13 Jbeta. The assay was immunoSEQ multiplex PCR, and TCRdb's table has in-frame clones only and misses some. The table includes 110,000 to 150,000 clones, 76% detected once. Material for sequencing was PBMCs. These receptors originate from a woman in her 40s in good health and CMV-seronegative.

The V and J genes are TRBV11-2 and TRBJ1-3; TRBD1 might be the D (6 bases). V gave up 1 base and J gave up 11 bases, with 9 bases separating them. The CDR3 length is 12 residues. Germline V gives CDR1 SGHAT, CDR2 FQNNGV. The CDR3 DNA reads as TGTGCCAGCAGCTTAGCAGGGGATTCCATATATTTT. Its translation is CASSLAGDSIYF. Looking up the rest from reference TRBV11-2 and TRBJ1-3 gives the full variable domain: EAGVAQSPRYKIIEKRQSVAFWCNPISGHATLYWYQQILGQGPKLLIQFQNNGVVDDSQLPKDRFSAERLKGVDSTLKIQPAKLEDSAVYLCASSLAGDSIYFGEGSWLTVV.

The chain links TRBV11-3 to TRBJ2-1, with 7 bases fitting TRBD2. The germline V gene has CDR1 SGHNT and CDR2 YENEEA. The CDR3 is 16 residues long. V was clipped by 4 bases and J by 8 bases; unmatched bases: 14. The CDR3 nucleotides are TGTGCCAGCAGCTCCGACGGGACTACCCGTTTCGATGAGCAGTTCTTC. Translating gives CASSSDGTTRFDEQFF.

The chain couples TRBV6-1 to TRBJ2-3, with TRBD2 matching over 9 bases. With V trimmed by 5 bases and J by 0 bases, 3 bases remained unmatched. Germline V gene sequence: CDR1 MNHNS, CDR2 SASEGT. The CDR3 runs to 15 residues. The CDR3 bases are TGTGCCAGCAGTCTAGCGGGGCCTAGCACAGATACGCAGTATTTT. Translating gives CASSLAGPSTDTQYF.

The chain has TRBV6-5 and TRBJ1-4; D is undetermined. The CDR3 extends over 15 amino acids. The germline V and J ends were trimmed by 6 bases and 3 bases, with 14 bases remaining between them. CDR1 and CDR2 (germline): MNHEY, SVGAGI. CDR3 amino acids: CASRGSPAANEKLFF. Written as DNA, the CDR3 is TGTGCCAGCAGGGGGAGCCCGGCAGCTAATGAAAAACTGTTTTTT.

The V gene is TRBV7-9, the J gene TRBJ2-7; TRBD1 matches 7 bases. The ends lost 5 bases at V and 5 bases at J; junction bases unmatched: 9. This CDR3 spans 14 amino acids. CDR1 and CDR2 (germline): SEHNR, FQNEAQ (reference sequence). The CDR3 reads CASSQDRWLNEQYF. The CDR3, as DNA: TGTGCCAGCAGCCAGGACAGGTGGCTCAACGAGCAGTACTTC.